A selection of T cell receptor beta chains follows, all from one sample in a study of blood T cell repertoires in COVID-19. Here immunoSEQ multiplex PCR was the method, and the copy in TCRdb shows in-frame clones only, minus some. Seen here are 200,000 or so clones, roughly 80% observed once, and the top ten hold about 20%. Sequencing input: peripheral blood. The source is a human donor in a cohort sampled during active COVID-19. Each CDR3 is given with its conserved first and last residue. The D gene is left open where the match is weak. Size values are once, few and many counts, or a class for expanded clones, and some rows have none.

TRBD2,TRBV29-1,NA,TRBJ2-1,TGCAGCGTCCGGACTGGTAGCGGGGGAAATGAGCAGTTCTTC,CSVRTGSGGNEQFF
NA,TRBV6-1,NA,TRBJ1-4,TGTGCCAGCAGTGAATACAGCTTAACTAATGAAAAACTGTTTTTT,CASSEYSLTNEKLFF
NA,TRBV4-2,few,TRBJ1-1,TGTGCCAGCAGCCAAGAGGCGGCAATTAACACTGAAGCTTTCTTT,CASSQEAAINTEAFF
TRBD2,TRBV24-1,NA,TRBJ2-5,TGTGCCACCAGTAGGACTAGCGGGAGGGCGGGGGAGACCCAGTACTTC,CATSRTSGRAGETQYF
TRBD2,TRBV9,NA,TRBJ2-2,TGTGCCAGCAGCGTTGCTAGCGGGGGCCCCGGGGAGCTGTTTTTT,CASSVASGGPGELFF
TRBD1,TRBV5-5,NA,TRBJ2-1,TGTGCCAGCAGTAGGGGACAGGGAGTGTACAATGAGCAGTTCTTC,CASSRGQGVYNEQFF
NA,TRBV9,NA,TRBJ2-3,TGTGCCAGCAGCGTAGCTGGGGCGGGGGCTAGCACAGATACGCAGTATTTT,CASSVAGAGASTDTQYF
TRBD1,TRBV27,NA,TRBJ1-1,TGTGCCAGCAGTCGTTTAAAGGACAGGGGGCCTGAAGCTTTCTTT,CASSRLKDRGPEAFF
TRBD1,TRBV5-1,NA,TRBJ2-2,TGCGCCAGCAGCTCTACCAGGACAGGGGGAACCGGGGAGCTGTTTTTT,CASSSTRTGGTGELFF
TRBD2,TRBV28,NA,TRBJ2-7,TGTGCCACCGCGGGGACTAGCGGGATAGGGAGGGAGCAGTACTTC,CATAGTSGIGREQYF
TRBD1,TRBV19,NA,TRBJ1-3,TGTGCCAGTAGCCGGACAGGGGGCACCAAAAATGGAAACACCATATATTTT,CASSRTGGTKNGNTIYF
NA,TRBV27,NA,TRBJ2-2,TGTGCCAGCAGTTCCATAGCGTGGAGTGGCGGGGAGCTGTTTTTT,CASSSIAWSGGELFF
TRBD1,TRBV19,few,TRBJ1-5,TGTGCCACCGGGACAGGGTATCAGCCCCAGCATTTT,CATGTGYQPQHF
NA,TRBV27,NA,TRBJ1-6,TGTGCCAGCAGTTTATCGATTGAGCTACCCCTCCACTTT,CASSLSIELPLHF
NA,TRBV9,NA,TRBJ1-3,TGTGCCAGCAGCGTTAGTAGTGGAAACACCATATATTTT,CASSVSSGNTIYF
TRBD1,TRBV11-2,NA,TRBJ2-3,TGTGCCAGCAGCTCCGACAGGGCAGATACGCAGTATTTT,CASSSDRADTQYF
NA,TRBV6-4,NA,TRBJ2-3,TGTGCCAGCAGGGAACAGGGAAGCACAGATACGCAGTATTTT,CASREQGSTDTQYF
TRBD2,TRBV19,NA,TRBJ2-4,TGTGCCAGTAGTACTAGCGGGGGGGCCGAAAACATTCAGTACTTC,CASSTSGGAENIQYF
TRBD1,TRBV19,once,TRBJ1-2,TGTGCCAGTACCAGACAGGGCGGAAACTATGGCTACACCTTC,CASTRQGGNYGYTF
NA,TRBV28,NA,TRBJ2-3,TGTGCCAGCAGTTTAACCCCTGGGACATTTAGAACAGATACGCAGTATTTT,CASSLTPGTFRTDTQYF
TRBD2,TRBV12-5,NA,TRBJ2-7,TGTGCTAGTGGCACGGGGGGACTGAATTTCTACGAGCAGTACTTC,CASGTGGLNFYEQYF
NA,TRBV12-3/TRBV12-4,NA,TRBJ2-2,TGTGCCAGCAATCACCGCGTGGGGGAGCTGTTTTTT,CASNHRVGELFF
NA,TRBV7-9,few,TRBJ2-7,TGTGCCAGCAGCCGTTCCTACGAGCAGTACTTC,CASSRSYEQYF
TRBD2,TRBV5-1,NA,TRBJ2-1,TGCGCCAGCAGTCTGCAGCGGGAGATGGATGAGCAGTTCTTC,CASSLQREMDEQFF
NA,TRBV9,NA,TRBJ1-4,TGTGCCAGCAGCGTAGGGGGAGGAGGGCCTGCAACTAATGAAAAACTGTTTTTT,CASSVGGGGPATNEKLFF
TRBD2,TRBV28,once,TRBJ2-5,TGTGCCAGCAGCCCGGGACTAGCGGGATCGGAGCCGTACTTC,CASSPGLAGSEPYF
NA,TRBV18,NA,TRBJ2-5,TGTGCCAGCTCACCCAGCCAAGAGACCCAGTACTTC,CASSPSQETQYF
TRBD1,TRBV24-1,NA,TRBJ2-2,TGTGCCACCAGTGATTGGAGACAGGGGGCAGACGGGGAGCTGTTTTTT,CATSDWRQGADGELFF
NA,TRBV2,few,TRBJ2-1,TGTGCCAGCAGGAGGTACTCCTACAATGAGCAGTTCTTC,CASRRYSYNEQFF
TRBD1,TRBV2,NA,TRBJ1-2,TGTGCCAGTAGGTCGGGACAGAACTATGGCTACACCTTC,CASRSGQNYGYTF
NA,TRBV6-7,NA,TRBJ2-2,TGTGCCAGCAGTCGAAACGGTCCGGTGGAGCTGTTTTTT,CASSRNGPVELFF
NA,TRBV6-1,NA,TRBJ1-1,TGTGCCAGCAGTGAAGTGGTAGACACTGAAGCTTTCTTT,CASSEVVDTEAFF
NA,TRBV28,few,TRBJ1-2,TGTGCCAGCAGACCGGGACTGGAGCCCTATGGCTACACCTTC,CASRPGLEPYGYTF
TRBD2,TRBV5-1,NA,TRBJ2-1,TGCGCCAGCAGCACGGACTTAGCGGGTAATGAGCAGTTCTTC,CASSTDLAGNEQFF
NA,TRBV27,NA,TRBJ2-3,TGTGCCAGCAGTACCTCTTCGGGACTCCTCACAGATACGCAGTATTTT,CASSTSSGLLTDTQYF
TRBD2,TRBV5-1,NA,TRBJ2-1,TGCGCCAGCAGCCCCCCTGCGGGAGGGCTCAATGAGCAGTTCTTC,CASSPPAGGLNEQFF
TRBD1,TRBV18,NA,TRBJ1-3,TGTGCCAGCTCACCCAGGCGGGACAGGGGACTCTCTGGAAACACCATATATTTT,CASSPRRDRGLSGNTIYF
NA,TRBV11-3,NA,TRBJ1-1,TGTGCCAGCAGACAGGGAAGTGGCACTGAAGCTTTCTTT,CASRQGSGTEAFF
NA,TRBV27,NA,TRBJ1-1,TGTGCCAGCATAGGAAGACTTCGAACTGAAGCTTTCTTT,CASIGRLRTEAFF
NA,TRBV27,NA,TRBJ2-7,TGTGCCAGCAGTTTAGCACCAGGGGTCTACGAGCAGTACTTC,CASSLAPGVYEQYF
NA,TRBV12-5,NA,TRBJ1-3,TGTGCTAGTGGTTTCGGCGGAGCTGGAAACACCATATATTTT,CASGFGGAGNTIYF
TRBD1,TRBV19,once,TRBJ1-6,TGTGCCAGTAGTATAGCTGCGGGACAGAATAATTCACCCCTCCACTTT,CASSIAAGQNNSPLHF
TRBD1,TRBV28,NA,TRBJ2-7,TGTGCCAGCAGACTACAGGGGGCCTACGAGCAGTACTTC,CASRLQGAYEQYF
NA,TRBV3-1/TRBV3-2,NA,TRBJ2-5,TGTGCCAGCAGTGCGTCAGGGGTCCGGGAAGAGACCCAGTACTTC,CASSASGVREETQYF
TRBD1,TRBV3-1/TRBV3-2,NA,TRBJ1-2,TGTGCCAGCAGCCATCGTCCTTTACGGGACAGGGGCGATCGCTACACCTTC,CASSHRPLRDRGDRYTF
TRBD2,TRBV7-2,NA,TRBJ2-5,TGTGCCAGCAGCTCAGCGGGGGCATGGGAGACCCAGTACTTC,CASSSAGAWETQYF
NA,TRBV30,few,TRBJ1-3,TGTGCCTGGAGTGTACATGGTGGAAACACCATATATTTT,CAWSVHGGNTIYF
NA,TRBV2,once,TRBJ2-1,TGTGCCATTTTCCTGATTGGACAGCACAATGAGCAGTTCTTC,CAIFLIGQHNEQFF
TRBD2,TRBV7-2,NA,TRBJ2-3,TGTGCCAGCAGCCCCATGCGACTAGCTACGCAGTATTTT,CASSPMRLATQYF
TRBD1,TRBV28,NA,TRBJ1-5,TGTGCCAGCAGATCGAAACTTGGACAGGGGGCACAGCCCCAGCATTTT,CASRSKLGQGAQPQHF
NA,TRBV28,NA,TRBJ2-2,TGTGCCAGCGCGGGAACCCGGGAGCTGTTTTTT,CASAGTRELFF
TRBD1,TRBV7-6,NA,TRBJ2-3,TGTGCCAGCAGCTTAGGGGACAGGGTCACAGATACGCAGTATTTT,CASSLGDRVTDTQYF
NA,TRBV19,NA,TRBJ2-3,TGTGCCAGTAGAGGTCCCGGCGGGCCTAGCACAGATACGCAGTATTTT,CASRGPGGPSTDTQYF
NA,TRBV6-5,once,TRBJ1-1,TGTGCCAGCAGTTACGGCCAAAGAACTGAAGCTTTCTTT,CASSYGQRTEAFF